Following are 10 T cell receptor beta chains from one sample sequenced in a study of identical twins. TCRdb re-analysed the 5' RACE reads in MiXCR, keeping a single row per CDR3 protein. The top ten clones hold approximately 4% of a sample with about 240,000 distinct CDR3 sequences, 9.5% to 15% of them seen once. These data were also reused for a study on yellow fever vaccine responses in identical twins.

The sequenced sample consisted of memory (CD45RO+) T cells sorted from blood. Receptors were obtained from a woman younger than 35 in good health.

The chain links TRBV9 to TRBJ2-7, with D uncertain. The CDR3 totals 12 residues. Trimming took off 0 bases at V and 6 bases at J, with 7 bases between the two ends. The germline CDR1 and CDR2 sequences are SGDLS and YYNGEE. The CDR3 sequence is CASSVGGSEQYF. The DNA for the CDR3 is TGTGCCAGCAGCGTAGGAGGCAGCGAGCAGTACTTC.

This clonotype turned up a few times. This chain joins TRBV27 and TRBJ2-5; 8 positions match TRBD2. In germline, CDR1 is MNHEY, CDR2 SMNVEV (reference sequence). After removal of 8 bases from V and 5 bases from J, the junction contained 7 bases not matched to a gene. The CDR3 extends over 13 amino acids. The CDR3 spells CASSKRGQETQYF. CDR3 DNA sequence: TGTGCCAGCTCTAAGCGGGGGCAGGAGACCCAGTACTTC.

This clonotype has more than one count but fewer than ten. The gene calls are TRBV20-1 and TRBJ2-2; D call uncertain. Trimming left V 0 bases short and J 0 bases short, with 11 bases between. The germline CDR1 and CDR2 sequences are DFQATT and SNEGSKA (reference sequence). This CDR3 is 16 amino acids long. In DNA form, the CDR3 reads TGCAGTGCTAGAGATATCAAATTCTCGAACACCGGGGAGCTGTTTTTT. Protein: CSARDIKFSNTGELFF.

This clonotype has a count of ten or more. This chain connects TRBV5-1 to TRBJ1-4; the D is unclear. The CDR3 consists of 14 residues. Germline CDR1 reads SGHRS; CDR2 reads YFSETQ. Trimming removed 1 base at V and 0 bases at J, with 4 bases between. The CDR3 nucleotides read TGCGCCAGCAGCTTGCAGGCAACTAATGAAAAACTGTTTTTT. This codes for CASSLQATNEKLFF.

This clonotype was detected ten times or more. The chain couples TRBV24-1 to TRBJ2-1, with 15 bases that match TRBD2. The CDR3 has 19 amino acids. Germline loops: CDR1 KGHDR, CDR2 SFDVKD. After removal of 4 bases from V and 0 bases from J, the junction contained 6 bases not matched to a gene. The CDR3 DNA follows: TGTGCCACCAGTGACCCCGGACTAGCGGGAGGGAGCTCCTACAATGAGCAGTTCTTC. It specifies CATSDPGLAGGSSYNEQFF.

This chain connects TRBV11-2 to TRBJ2-7; 9 bases are a match to TRBD2. Trimming took 5 bases from V and 2 from J; bases not matched to a gene: 16. CDR3 length: 18 amino acids. CDR1 and CDR2 from the germline V gene are SGHAT and FQNNGV. The CDR3 DNA follows: TGTGCCAGCAGCACGAAAAGTTCGCTAGCGGGAAACCCCTACGAGCAGTACTTC. Amino acids: CASSTKSSLAGNPYEQYF.

This rearrangement joins TRBV7-2 to TRBJ2-5, with a possible D match to TRBD2 (8 bases). This CDR3 has 15 amino acids. The ends were cut back, 1 base at V and 4 bases at J, with 13 bases in the middle. Germline assignment: CDR1 SGHTA and CDR2 FQGNSA. CDR3 DNA sequence: TGTGCCAGCAGCTTAGACGGGAGGGGGCCAGAGACCCAGTACTTC. Protein product: CASSLDGRGPETQYF. Full variable domain (rest looked up from reference TRBV7-2 and TRBJ2-5): GAGVSQSPSNKVTEKGKDVELRCDPISGHTALYWYRQSLGQGLEFLIYFQGNSAPDKSGLPSDRFSAERTGGSVSTLTIQRTQQEDSAVYLCASSLDGRGPETQYFGPGTRLLVL.

The CDR3 protein is CASSQVVPGTSGYNEQFF. CDR3 coding DNA: TGTGCCAGCAGCCAAGTGGTACCCGGGACTAGCGGTTACAATGAGCAGTTCTTC. The chain links TRBV14 to TRBJ2-1; 11 bases agree with TRBD2. The germline V gene has CDR1 SGHDN and CDR2 FVKESK. The CDR3 has 18 residues. V was clipped by 1 base and J by 4 bases; unmatched bases: 9.

This clonotype showed up many times. V gene TRBV7-6 combines with J gene TRBJ2-2; D gene ambiguous. V was shortened by 5 bases and J by 2 bases, with 12 bases between the two germline ends. The CDR3 is 15 amino acids. Per germline, CDR1 SGHVS and CDR2 FNYEAQ. In DNA, the CDR3 is TGTGCCAGCAGCGCACTCACTACAAACACCGGGGAGCTGTTTTTT. This codes for CASSALTTNTGELFF.

This chain joins TRBV18 and TRBJ1-5, with TRBD1 identical over 7 bases. V trimming: 2 bases; J trimming: 1 base; junction bases outside the gene matches: 8. Germline CDR1 and CDR2: KGHSH and LQKENI. The CDR3 runs 17 residues. The CDR3 DNA reads TGTGCCAGCTCACCAACGGGGTGGGGACAGAGCAATCAGCCCCAGCATTTT. This encodes CASSPTGWGQSNQPQHF.